This T cell receptor (beta chain) is from a study of shared clonotypes between healthy human individuals (TCRdb year 2020). Regarding the research as a whole: A couple of women and three men aged 18 to 49 years were included in the cohort. For each donor, CD4 naive and CD4 memory were each run on three plates, CD8 naive on two plates, and CD8 memory on one plate. To estimate repertoire size and how much clonotype sharing occurs between individuals, the study deeply sequenced the blood TCR repertoires of roughly 5 healthy adults. Libraries were prepared and TCR repertoires were sequenced by different laboratories using diverse techniques, in order to increase sequencing depth and limit assay-specific biases. Per donor, leukapheresis produced somewhere between about 0.8 and 9.5 billion PBMCs.

Study-level results and caveats: Based on pairwise subsampling, the degree of clonotype sharing among donors was expected to be affected by sequencing depth. Clonotypes shared by all four sorted-subset donors showed higher generation probabilities than non-shared clonotypes. Larger estimated clonotype richness was generally found for naive subsets than for memory subsets. Rarefaction of sorted-subset datasets indicated incomplete sequencing despite the large sequencing depth. Because the study included only a small number of donors, the genetic and exposure-history diversity represented was limited. When several donors were compared, the shared fraction of clonotypes was around 5% for naive CD4, around 3.5% for naive CD8, 2% to 2.5% for memory CD4, and approximately 0.4% for memory CD8. Sampling was restricted to blood, and TCR repertoires in tissue are likely to differ from TCR repertoires in blood.

CD8 naive samples were CD45RO-negative cells positively selected for CCR7, giving a CD45RA+CCR7+ population that excluded TemRA cells. The donors were healthy, HIV-negative adults with no recently reported acute infections or vaccinations. Only Caucasian adults living in Nashville, Tennessee, USA were represented among the donors. Blood was collected by leukapheresis, and PBMCs were isolated by Ficoll-Histopaque density gradient centrifugation and then cryopreserved in liquid nitrogen vapor phase. Analytical flow cytometry was used to check the purity and quantity of every magnetically sorted T cell population. Genomic DNA was isolated from every sorted fraction and measured by UV absorbance on a Nanodrop 2000c. Of note for this clone: Its antigen has not been determined. The record has no base qualities; no much larger clone is one base away.

TCR CDR3 regions were amplified from genomic DNA by multiplex PCR using the deep immunoSEQ assay. For each cell subset, the extracted genomic DNA was distributed evenly across all wells of several immunoSEQ 96-well plates, and each plate served as one replicate. For sorted subsets, 200 to 250 ng of genomic DNA, equivalent to 25,000 to 35,000 T cell genomes, went into each replicate PCR. The purified libraries were quantified using a Qubit 3.0 fluorometer, sized with a Bioanalyzer 2100, and then quantified again using the KAPA Library Quantification kit. Every immunoSEQ 96-well plate was sequenced on a separate single-read 150-cycle Illumina NextSeq 550 flow cell. As for the original processing: Because only junctional sequences without quality scores were contained in the immunoSEQ output, filtering matching that applied to full-length reads could not be performed. To assign V/J genes and CDR3, sequences were annotated using PyIR, a Python wrapper for IgBLAST v1.9, with IMGT germline references. Any read was removed if the V/J assignment was weak (E-value above 1e-6), the CDR3 was missing, or the read contained stop codons, out-of-frame junctions, or ambiguous translated residues. V3J clonotypes were defined as sequences sharing the same inferred V gene, J gene, and CDR3 amino acid sequence. Percentage overlap between repertoires was computed as shared unique clonotypes divided by the size of the smaller repertoire. Repertoire richness was assessed with RTK rarefaction, the Chao1 estimator, and Recon v2.1 estimates of unobserved clonotypes. For all TCRbeta clonotypes obtained by the gDNA method from several donors, generation probabilities were computed with OLGA. Sourced from immuneACCESS, this table was stored by TCRdb with only in-frame sequences that have V and J called. A share of the clones is absent; for the studies checked, an unresolved V gene accounts for under half, and the remainder has no known explanation. The D gene and trimming were derived from the DNA, and the V and J assignments and clone size from that table. The sample table lists about 550,000 clones, 95% to 96% of them with a count of one. The ten largest clones take up about 0.11% of the sample.

Relative to germline, V is missing 5 bases and J is missing 8 bases, with 13 bases of the junction outside any gene match. The CDR3 numbers 16 residues from cysteine through phenylalanine. Solely the CDR3 DNA is kept, with 48 bases framed from the first base. CDR1 SQVTM and CDR2 ANQGSEA are derived from the germline V gene. This clonotype originated in a woman between 25 and 40 years old in good health. Material for sequencing was naive CD8+ T cells sorted from blood. The label giving this sample's cell subset or site can be read as: CD45RA+CCR7+. The chain uses TRBV29-1 and TRBJ2-3; TRBD2 lines up with 13 middle nucleotides. The DNA sequence is given as TGCAGCGTTTCGTGGACTAGCGGGAGTAAACTGGGTACGCAGTATTTT. This yields the protein CSVSWTSGSKLGTQYF.